The next 27 T cell receptor beta chains were all read from a single sample in a study of T-cell reconstitution after alpha-beta-depleted transplantation in children. Unique molecular identifiers were used in preparing the TCRbeta library. One entry per CDR3 protein, called by TCRdb with MiXCR from the PCR reads. The sample has fewer than 350,000 distinct CDR3 sequences, roughly 9.1% seen once. The sample consisted of PBMCs, taken before TCRalphabeta/CD19-depleted stem cell transplant. The receptors shown here come from a boy younger than two with acute myeloid leukemia, due to receive a stem cell transplant.

This clonotype was recorded many times. V is TRBV5-1 and J is TRBJ2-7, with TRBD1 matching over 8 bases. Unmatched junction bases numbered 19, after V lost 1 base and J lost 4 bases. Germline V gene sequence: CDR1 SGHRS, CDR2 YFSETQ. This CDR3 spans 19 amino acids. The CDR3 DNA follows: TGCGCCAGCAGCTTGTATGGCAGGATCTTAGCAGGGGGCGAATACGAGCAGTACTTC. Its protein product is CASSLYGRILAGGEYEQYF.

The sample holds many counts of this clonotype. This chain joins TRBV10-3 and TRBJ2-5; D unresolved. This CDR3 has 12 residues. V lost 5 bases, J lost 1 base, and 5 bases lay in between. Germline lookup yields CDR1 ENHRY and CDR2 SYGVKD. CDR3 bases: TGTGCCATCAGTTCCGTCCAAGAGACCCAGTACTTC. Its translation is CAISSVQETQYF.

Comments on this clonotype: This may come from a read error, since a much larger clone is one base off. This CDR3 is missing its conserved last phenylalanine or tryptophan, likely due to a read error. This chain uses TRBV7-9 with TRBJ1-1; 7 bases are a match to TRBD1. This CDR3 has 16 amino acids. Germline lookup yields CDR1 SEHNR and CDR2 FQNEAQ (reference sequence). The V and J ends lost 5 bases and 0 bases, in that order; junction bases with no gene match: 9. As DNA, the CDR3 is TGTGCCAGCAGCCCCCGGACAGGATTCATGAACACTGAAGCTTTCTGT. This codes for CASSPRTGFMNTEAFC.

Ten or more counts support this clonotype. The V gene is TRBV20-1, the J gene TRBJ1-1; D may be TRBD1 (5 bases). With 4 bases removed from V and 4 bases from J, the gap between germline ends came to 10 bases. Germline V gene lookup returns CDR1 DFQATT and CDR2 SNEGSKA (reference sequence). The CDR3 is made up of 12 amino acids. CDR3 DNA sequence: TGCAGTGCTACGGAGAGGGGCACTGAAGCTTTCTTT. This encodes CSATERGTEAFF.

The chain has TRBV30 and TRBJ1-1; D unresolved. The V end was cut by 4 bases, the J end by 0 bases, with 12 bases between. The CDR3 runs to 14 residues. Looked up from germline, CDR1 is GTSNPN and CDR2 is SVGIG (reference sequence). The CDR3 nucleotides are TGTGCCTGGAACTTGGACCAGATGAACACTGAAGCTTTCTTT. This translates into CAWNLDQMNTEAFF.

The CDR3 here is CSAILRTASYEQYF. The CDR3 nucleotides are TGCAGTGCTATACTTAGGACTGCCTCCTACGAGCAGTACTTC. J is TRBJ2-7 and V is TRBV20-1; the D gene is possibly TRBD2 (5 bases). This CDR3 has 14 amino acids. The germline V gene encodes CDR1 DFQATT and CDR2 SNEGSKA (reference sequence). Trimming took off 4 bases at V and 0 bases at J, with 13 bases between the two ends.

This clonotype was counted between two and nine times. J is TRBJ1-4 and V is TRBV4-3; D not resolved. Trimming removed 2 bases from V and 3 bases from J, with 16 bases in between. The CDR3 length is 17 residues. The germline gives CDR1 LGHNA, CDR2 YSLEER. Here the CDR3 reads CASSQRVSGRSNEKLFF. The CDR3 DNA is TGCGCCAGCAGCCAACGGGTGTCCGGGAGGTCTAATGAAAAACTGTTTTTT.

J is TRBJ2-6 and V is TRBV29-1, with unresolved D. V lost 5 bases and J lost 0, with 11 bases in between. Per the germline V gene, CDR1 is SQVTM and CDR2 is ANQGSEA. This CDR3 is 15 amino acids long. The CDR3 here is CSVQAQLSGANVLTF. The CDR3 coding sequence is TGCAGCGTTCAGGCTCAGCTCTCTGGGGCCAACGTCCTGACTTTC.

This clonotype was found many times. The chain recombines TRBV28 with TRBJ2-5; D is unresolved. This CDR3 region has 13 residues. Trimming pared 1 base from V and 7 bases from J, leaving 10 bases between. Germline V lookup: CDR1 MDHEN, CDR2 SYDVKM. CDR3 nucleotides: TGTGCCAGCAGTTTATTTCCCTCGCGGACCCAGTACTTC. Translation gives CASSLFPSRTQYF.

This clonotype showed up many times. This chain joins TRBV12-3 or TRBV12-4 and TRBJ2-1; D may correspond to TRBD1 or TRBD2 (6 bases each). V was clipped by 1 base and J by 4 bases, with 17 bases between them. The CDR3 contains 17 residues. This CDR3 reads CASSLEGGGLWYNEQFF. CDR3 coding DNA: TGTGCCAGCAGTTTAGAAGGAGGGGGTCTGTGGTACAATGAGCAGTTCTTC.

In this sample, this clonotype turned up many times. The V call is TRBV20-1, the J call TRBJ2-7; 9 bases fit TRBD2. V dropped 5 bases and J dropped 7; count of bases not matched to a gene: 12. Germline V CDR1 and CDR2: DFQATT, SNEGSKA (reference sequence). The CDR3 contains 14 residues. The CDR3 sequence: CSAPPALAGSEQYF. The CDR3 DNA sequence: TGCAGTGCTCCCCCCGCTCTAGCGGGAAGTGAGCAGTACTTC.

This clonotype appeared many times. V is TRBV5-6 and J is TRBJ2-1; D gene unclear. In germline, CDR1 is SGHDT, CDR2 YYEEEE. This CDR3 spans 13 amino acids. V was cut by 4 bases and J by 4 bases, with 9 bases left in between. The CDR3 spells CASSSLTYNEQFF. The CDR3 coding sequence is TGTGCCAGCAGCAGCTTGACTTACAATGAGCAGTTCTTC.

The sample holds many counts of this clonotype. The chain joins TRBV19 to TRBJ2-7; weak D call: TRBD2 (5 bases). Per the germline V gene, CDR1 is LNHDA and CDR2 is SQIVND (reference sequence). The CDR3 runs 14 residues. V was cut by 5 bases and J by 1 base, with 12 bases left in between. The CDR3, as DNA: TGTGCCAGTAGTTTCGTCGGGGATTCCTACGAGCAGTACTTC. Protein product: CASSFVGDSYEQYF.

With respect to this clonotype: Germline is not matched at one junction end, which may reflect a read error. CDR3: CASSLRYSDRGHF. The CDR3, as DNA: TGTGCCAGCAGCTTGCGGTATTCGGACAGAGGCCACTTC. The V call is TRBV5-5, the J call TRBJ2-7; D is perhaps TRBD1 (6 bases). The CDR3 has 13 residues. Looked up from germline, CDR1 is SGHKS and CDR2 is YYEKEE (reference sequence).

This clonotype appeared many times. V gene TRBV7-2 combines with J gene TRBJ2-4, with 9 bases aligning to TRBD2. The V segment lost 1 base and the J segment 8 bases; nucleotides outside the gene matches: 6. The CDR3 is 15 amino acids. Germline loops: CDR1 SGHTA, CDR2 FQGNSA. CDR3 DNA sequence: TGTGCCAGCAGCTTAGGATACGCGGGGGGGGACATTCAGTACTTC. Translating it yields CASSLGYAGGDIQYF.

This clonotype was counted only a few times. The rearrangement uses TRBV27 and TRBJ2-7, with TRBD1 matching 12 bases. CDR3 size: 18 residues. Trimming removed 5 bases from V and 3 bases from J; junction bases left unmatched: 14. CDR1 is MNHEY and CDR2 is SMNVEV in the germline V gene (reference sequence). This chain's CDR3 is CASSHRDRGPVEDYEQYF. The CDR3 DNA is TGTGCCAGCAGTCACCGGGACAGGGGGCCCGTAGAAGACTACGAGCAGTACTTC.

Of note for this clonotype: A much bigger clone sits one base away, suggesting this may be a read error. The chain links TRBV4-2 to TRBJ2-3; D not resolved. Per germline, CDR1 LGHNA and CDR2 YNFKEQ. V dropped 0 bases and J dropped 5 bases, with 9 bases sitting between them. CDR3 length equals 14 residues. CDR3 coding DNA: TGTGCCAGCAGCCAAGAGTTAACGGAAGATACGCAGTATTTT. Amino acid sequence: CASSQELTEDTQYF.

In this sample, this clonotype turned up a few times. The V and J genes are TRBV11-2 and TRBJ2-7; TRBD2 matches at 12 bases. Looked up from germline, CDR1 is SGHAT and CDR2 is FQNNGV. V lost 2 bases, J lost 0 bases, and 14 bases stayed unmatched. The CDR3 consists of 20 residues. CDR3 DNA sequence: TGTGCCAGCAGCTTAAGGGCCCCTAGCGGGAGGGCTCGGGGCTCCTACGAGCAGTACTTC. Amino acids: CASSLRAPSGRARGSYEQYF.

This clonotype was seen at least ten times. This chain links TRBV28 with TRBJ2-3, with 13 bases identical to TRBD2. The length of the CDR3 is 18 residues. V gave up 6 bases and J gave up 1 base; unmatched junction bases: 10. Germline assignment: CDR1 MDHEN and CDR2 SYDVKM. In DNA, the CDR3 is TGTGCCAGCAGGGCGTCGGGACTAGCGGGATGGGGCACAGATACGCAGTATTTT. Encoded protein: CASRASGLAGWGTDTQYF.

This chain uses TRBV5-1 with TRBJ2-1; 13 bases are a match to TRBD2. V shed 0 bases, J shed 8 bases, and the junction held 23 bases outside the gene matches. Germline V CDR1 and CDR2: SGHRS, YFSETQ. CDR3 length: 22 residues. CDR3 nucleotide sequence: TGCGCCAGCAGCTTGGCCCTCCATATCACTAGCGGGGGGGCAAAAGGGTACGATGAGCAGTTCTTC. It codes for CASSLALHITSGGAKGYDEQFF.

Ten or more counts support this clonotype. The chain links TRBV20-1 to TRBJ2-2; D ambiguous. The CDR3 runs to 14 residues. Deletions cut 0 bases from V and 0 bases from J, with 5 bases between. CDR1 is DFQATT and CDR2 is SNEGSKA in the germline V gene (reference sequence). The CDR3 sequence is CSARDRPNTGELFF. For the CDR3, the DNA is TGCAGTGCTAGAGACCGGCCGAACACCGGGGAGCTGTTTTTT.

There are many counts of this clonotype. The chain couples TRBV20-1 to TRBJ2-1, with TRBD1 identical over 8 bases. Germline V gene data show CDR1 as DFQATT and CDR2 as SNEGSKA (reference sequence). V was pared by 2 bases and J by 9 bases, with 6 bases of the junction left unmatched. CDR3 length: 13 amino acids. CDR3 nucleotide sequence: TGCAGTGCTAGACGACAGGGGATCGGTGAGCAGTTCTTC. As protein: CSARRQGIGEQFF.

This clonotype was detected many times. CDR3 residues: CAGRTSGSTDTQYF. CDR3 bases: TGTGCCGGTCGGACTAGCGGGAGCACAGATACGCAGTATTTT. The chain recombines TRBV12-3 or TRBV12-4 with TRBJ2-3; 11 bases line up with TRBD2. The CDR3 runs 14 residues. V trimming: 11 bases; J trimming: 0 bases; junction bases outside the gene matches: 4.

A few counts support this clonotype. V usage is TRBV27 and J usage is TRBJ2-1; D perhaps matches TRBD2 (6 bases). Germline V gene lookup returns CDR1 MNHEY and CDR2 SMNVEV (reference sequence). Trimming cost V 5 bases and J 1 base, with 18 bases left between them. This CDR3 is built from 17 residues. The CDR3 loop reads CASSPAGTPRSYNEQFF. The CDR3 DNA sequence: TGTGCCAGCAGTCCTGCGGGGACTCCTAGATCCTACAATGAGCAGTTCTTC.

This clonotype appeared many times. The chain uses TRBV6-5 and TRBJ2-7; TRBD2 agrees at 9 bases. Germline trimming cut 2 bases from V and 2 bases from J; bases unmatched to any gene: 4. Germline-derived CDR1 and CDR2 are MNHEY and SVGAGI. This CDR3 spans 15 amino acids. The CDR3 DNA sequence: TGTGCCAGCAGTTACGCTAGCGGGGCCACCTACGAGCAGTACTTC. Protein sequence: CASSYASGATYEQYF.

This clonotype was detected many times. The rearrangement links TRBV12-3 or TRBV12-4 to TRBJ2-1; 8 nucleotides line up with TRBD2. J was trimmed by 0 bases and V by 4 bases; bases with no gene match: 8. The CDR3 has 17 residues. This chain's CDR3 is CASSSRTSSYSYNEQFF. The CDR3 nucleotides read TGTGCCAGCAGTTCGCGGACTAGCTCCTACTCCTACAATGAGCAGTTCTTC.

This clonotype was seen only once. A read error may be the cause here, since a much bigger clone is one base away. The J gene is TRBJ2-3, the V gene TRBV7-3; 7 bases align to TRBD2. The CDR3 is 15 residues long. Per the germline V gene, CDR1 is SGHTA and CDR2 is FQGTGA. The J segment lost 2 bases and the V segment lost 5 bases, leaving 7 bases of the junction unmatched. The CDR3 nucleotides are TGTGCCAGCAGCCCCGGACTAGTCCTCACAGATACGCAGTATTTT. Protein: CASSPGLVLTDTQYF.